This T cell receptor beta chain derives from a study of CD8 T cells in Susac syndrome. The CDR3 loop spans 15 amino acids. Trimming took off 4 bases at V and 4 bases at J, with 17 bases between the two ends. Germline CDR1 reads DFQATT; CDR2 reads SNEGSKA (reference sequence). The study sequenced TCR beta in blood CD8+ and CD4+ T cells. The multiple sclerosis controls consisted of treatment-naive patients with relapsing-remitting disease, either stable or active. Random hexamers were used to reverse transcribe an amount of roughly 0.45 to 1 ug RNA. By means of immunoSEQ multiplex PCR, TCR beta CDR3 spanning 54 Vbeta and 13 Jbeta underwent amplification. TCRdb re-called the immunoSEQ multiplex PCR reads with MiXCR, one entry per CDR3 protein. The table records some 300,000 distinct CDR3 sequences, about 91% of them present only once.

The gene calls are TRBV20-1 and TRBJ1-3, with D maybe TRBD1 (6 bases). The material sequenced was CD8+ T cells from PBMCs. This TCR was sampled from a human donor with multiple sclerosis. CDR3 nucleotides: TGCAGTGCTACTTTGATGGGGGCCGCGGGAAACACCATATATTTT. Translating gives CSATLMGAAGNTIYF.